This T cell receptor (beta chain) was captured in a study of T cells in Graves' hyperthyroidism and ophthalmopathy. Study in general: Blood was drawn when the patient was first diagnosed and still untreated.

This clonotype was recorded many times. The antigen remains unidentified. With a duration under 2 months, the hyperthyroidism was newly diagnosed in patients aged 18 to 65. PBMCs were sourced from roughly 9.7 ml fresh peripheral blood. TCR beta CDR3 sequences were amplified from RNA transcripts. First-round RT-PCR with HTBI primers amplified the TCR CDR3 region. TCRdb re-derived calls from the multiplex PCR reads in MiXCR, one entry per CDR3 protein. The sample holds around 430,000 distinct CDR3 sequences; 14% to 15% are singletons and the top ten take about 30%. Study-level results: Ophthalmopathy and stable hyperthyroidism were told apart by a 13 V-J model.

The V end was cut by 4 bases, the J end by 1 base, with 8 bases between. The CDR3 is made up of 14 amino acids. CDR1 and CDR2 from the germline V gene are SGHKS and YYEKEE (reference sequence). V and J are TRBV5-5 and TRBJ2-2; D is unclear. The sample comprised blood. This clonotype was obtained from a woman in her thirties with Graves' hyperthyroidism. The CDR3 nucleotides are TGTGCCAGCAGCCCTCCAGGGAACACCGGGGAGCTGTTTTTT. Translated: CASSPPGNTGELFF.